A single sample is the source of the 9 T cell receptor beta chains below, sequenced in a study of CD8+ T cells in alopecia areata. RNA, once extracted, was reverse transcribed into cDNA for use as the sequencing template. Repertoires were generated with immunoSEQ multiplex PCR, while TCRdb's copy carries only in-frame clones and drops some. This sample carries roughly 59,000 clones, 40% to 50% of them seen once, and the ten largest clones take about 18%. Sample: CD8+ T cells sorted from blood, taken at week 0. Every receptor here comes from a human donor with alopecia areata.

The rearrangement links TRBV29-1 to TRBJ1-1; D is ambiguous. The CDR3 runs to 14 residues. The V gene lost 7 bases and the J gene lost 0 bases, with 15 bases spanning the gap. Looked up from germline, CDR1 is SQVTM and CDR2 is ANQGSEA. This CDR3 is CSALSGPMNTEAFF. The CDR3, as DNA: TGCAGCGCCCTTTCCGGTCCCATGAACACTGAAGCTTTCTTT.

The rearrangement joins TRBV29-1 to TRBJ2-1; D possibly corresponds to TRBD2 (5 bases). Germline values: CDR1 SQVTM, CDR2 ANQGSEA. The CDR3 runs to 16 residues. Trimming stripped 7 bases from V and 1 base from J, with 20 bases between. In nucleotides, the CDR3 is TGCAGCGGATCCGGGGTATTTGGCGCTTCCTACAATGAGCAGTTCTTC. This sequence encodes CSGSGVFGASYNEQFF.

This clone was found a few times. The chain combines TRBV11-2 with TRBJ2-1; D is possibly TRBD1 or TRBD2 (6 bases each). Per germline, CDR1 SGHAT and CDR2 FQNNGV. CDR3 length: 14 residues. Trimming shortened V by 5 bases and J by 9 bases, and 17 bases separated the two germline ends. Here the CDR3 reads CASSQGTQIGEQFF. The CDR3 bases are TGTGCCAGCAGCCAGGGGACTCAGATCGGTGAGCAGTTCTTC.

The rearrangement joins TRBV9 to TRBJ2-7; D uncertain. CDR1 SGDLS and CDR2 YYNGEE come from the germline V gene. V lost 3 bases, J lost 6 bases, and 10 bases lay in between. This CDR3 contains 12 residues. In nucleotides, the CDR3 is TGTGCCAGCAGCGCTGGCAGTGTCGAGCAGTACTTC. Its translation: CASSAGSVEQYF.

The chain has TRBV4-1 and TRBJ2-7; D possibly corresponds to TRBD2 (6 bases). V lost 4 bases to trimming and J lost 5 bases, with 9 bases between them. CDR3 length: 12 amino acids. Per germline, CDR1 MGHRA and CDR2 YSYEKL. The CDR3 region has the DNA TGCGCCAGCAGCCCCGGAGGGGACGAGCAGTACTTC. It yields the protein CASSPGGDEQYF.

This clone appeared a few times. This chain links TRBV6-1 with TRBJ2-1; 13 bases are shared with TRBD2. J gave up 8 bases and V 5 bases, and 6 bases lay outside the gene matches. There are 15 residues in the CDR3. Looked up from germline, CDR1 is MNHNS and CDR2 is SASEGT. The CDR3 region has the DNA TGTGCCAGCAGTAGATCACTAGCGGGAGGGGATGAGCAGTTCTTC. Its protein is CASSRSLAGGDEQFF.

V is TRBV19 and J is TRBJ1-3, with TRBD1 as a possible D gene (5 bases). This CDR3 comprises 15 residues. Between the trimmed V and J ends, which lost 4 bases and 1 base, there was a span of 11 bases. CDR1 and CDR2 from the germline V gene are LNHDA and SQIVND (reference sequence). This CDR3 reads CASSSPAGSGNTIYF. The CDR3 DNA sequence: TGTGCCAGTAGTAGCCCGGCAGGGTCTGGAAACACCATATATTTT.

The chain joins TRBV29-1 to TRBJ1-2; 7 nucleotides match TRBD1. Germline V lookup: CDR1 SQVTM, CDR2 ANQGSEA. The CDR3 sequence is 15 residues long. The V and J ends lost 4 bases and 0 bases, in that order; junction bases with no gene match: 8. In nucleotides, the CDR3 is TGCAGCGTTGTCGAACGGGACAGAACTAACTATGGCTACACCTTC. It specifies CSVVERDRTNYGYTF.

The chain carries TRBV7-9 and TRBJ2-2; 8 bases agree with TRBD2. This CDR3 region has 15 residues. V gave up 5 bases and J gave up 1 base; unmatched junction bases: 3. The germline V gene has CDR1 SEHNR and CDR2 FQNEAQ (reference sequence). The DNA for the CDR3 is TGTGCCAGCAGCACAGCGGGGGTGAACACCGGGGAGCTGTTTTTT. Protein product: CASSTAGVNTGELFF. The variable domain in full, completed from reference TRBV7-9 and TRBJ2-2, reads DTGVSQNPRHKITKRGQNVTFRCDPISEHNRLYWYRQTLGQGPEFLTYFQNEAQLEKSRLLSDRFSAERPKGSFSTLEIQRTEQGDSAMYLCASSTAGVNTGELFFGEGSRLTVL.